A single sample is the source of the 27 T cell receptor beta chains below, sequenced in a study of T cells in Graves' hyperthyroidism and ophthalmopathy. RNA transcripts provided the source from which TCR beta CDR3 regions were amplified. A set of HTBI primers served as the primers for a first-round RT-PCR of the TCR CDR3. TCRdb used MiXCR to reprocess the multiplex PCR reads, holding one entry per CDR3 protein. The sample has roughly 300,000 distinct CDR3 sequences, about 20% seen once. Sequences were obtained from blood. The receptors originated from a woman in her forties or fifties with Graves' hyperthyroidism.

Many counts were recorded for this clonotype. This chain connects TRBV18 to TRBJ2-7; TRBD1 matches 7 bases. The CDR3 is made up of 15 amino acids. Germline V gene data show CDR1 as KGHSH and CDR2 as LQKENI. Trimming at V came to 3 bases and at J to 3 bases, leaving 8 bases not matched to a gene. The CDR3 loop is CASSPGQVEFYEQYF. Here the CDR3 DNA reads TGTGCCAGCTCACCCGGACAGGTGGAGTTCTACGAGCAGTACTTC.

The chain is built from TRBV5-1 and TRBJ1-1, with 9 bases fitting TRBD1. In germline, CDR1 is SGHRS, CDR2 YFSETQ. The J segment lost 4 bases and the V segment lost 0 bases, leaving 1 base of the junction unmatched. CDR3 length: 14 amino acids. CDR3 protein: CASSLEQGATEAFF. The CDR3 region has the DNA TGCGCCAGCAGCTTGGAACAGGGGGCCACTGAAGCTTTCTTT.

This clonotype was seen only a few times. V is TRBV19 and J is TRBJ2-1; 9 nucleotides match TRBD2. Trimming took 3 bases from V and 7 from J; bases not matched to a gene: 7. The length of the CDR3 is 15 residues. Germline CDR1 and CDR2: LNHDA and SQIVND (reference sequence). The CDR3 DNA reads TGTGCCAGTAGTATTTTCGCGGGGGGGGGAAATGAGCAGTTCTTC. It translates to CASSIFAGGGNEQFF.

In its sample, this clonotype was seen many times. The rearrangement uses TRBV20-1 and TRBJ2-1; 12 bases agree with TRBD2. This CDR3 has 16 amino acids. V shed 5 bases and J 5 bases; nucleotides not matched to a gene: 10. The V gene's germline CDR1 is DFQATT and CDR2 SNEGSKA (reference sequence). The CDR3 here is CSAGMTSGRVNNEQFF. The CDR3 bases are TGCAGTGCTGGTATGACTAGCGGGAGAGTAAACAATGAGCAGTTCTTC.

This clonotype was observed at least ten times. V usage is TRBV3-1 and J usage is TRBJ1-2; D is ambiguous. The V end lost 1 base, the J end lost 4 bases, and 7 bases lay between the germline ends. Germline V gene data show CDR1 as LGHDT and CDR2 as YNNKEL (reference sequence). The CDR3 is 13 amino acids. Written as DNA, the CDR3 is TGTGCCAGCAGCCAAGGTGCGGGCTATGGCTACACCTTC. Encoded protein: CASSQGAGYGYTF.

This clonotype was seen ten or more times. The CDR3 sequence is CAISGLAGTSTDTQYF. The DNA of the CDR3 is TGTGCCATCAGCGGTTTAGCGGGGACTAGCACAGATACGCAGTATTTT. V usage is TRBV10-3 and J usage is TRBJ2-3; 8 positions match TRBD2. V trimming: 6 bases; J trimming: 0 bases; junction bases outside the gene matches: 8. This CDR3 contains 16 residues. The germline CDR1 and CDR2 sequences are ENHRY and SYGVKD.

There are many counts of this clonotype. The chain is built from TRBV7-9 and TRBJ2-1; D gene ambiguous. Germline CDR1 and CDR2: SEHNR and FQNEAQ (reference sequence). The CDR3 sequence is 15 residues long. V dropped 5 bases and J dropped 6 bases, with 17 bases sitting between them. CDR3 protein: CASSTIDSVGNEQFF. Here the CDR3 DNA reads TGTGCCAGCAGCACGATAGACTCGGTGGGCAATGAGCAGTTCTTC.

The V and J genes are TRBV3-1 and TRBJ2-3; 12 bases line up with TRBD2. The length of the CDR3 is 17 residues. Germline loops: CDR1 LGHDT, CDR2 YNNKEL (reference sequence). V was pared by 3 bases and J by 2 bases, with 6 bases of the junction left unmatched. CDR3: CASSQSTSGGSTDTQYF. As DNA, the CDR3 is TGTGCCAGCAGCCAGAGTACTAGCGGGGGGTCCACAGATACGCAGTATTTT.

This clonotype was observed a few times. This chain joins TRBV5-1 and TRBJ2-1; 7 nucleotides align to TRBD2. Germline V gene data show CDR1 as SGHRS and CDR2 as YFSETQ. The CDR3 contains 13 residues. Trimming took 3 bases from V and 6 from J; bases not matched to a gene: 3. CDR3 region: CASSSGTINEQFF. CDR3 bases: TGCGCCAGCAGCTCCGGGACTATCAATGAGCAGTTCTTC.

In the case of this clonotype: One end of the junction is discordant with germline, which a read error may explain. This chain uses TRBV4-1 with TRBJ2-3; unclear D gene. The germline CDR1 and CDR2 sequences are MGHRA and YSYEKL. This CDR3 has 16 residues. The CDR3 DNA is TGCGCCAGCAGCCAGCTAAGTGGCGACCGCACAGATGCGCAGTATTTT. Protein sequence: CASSQLSGDRTDAQYF.

The CDR3 DNA sequence: TGTGCCAGCAGCAATATCGCGGGGTACGAGCAGTACTTC. Its translation is CASSNIAGYEQYF. The rearrangement uses TRBV2 and TRBJ2-7; maybe TRBD2 (6 bases). Between the trimmed V and J ends, which lost 6 bases and 4 bases, there was a span of 13 bases. This CDR3 has 13 residues. The germline V gene encodes CDR1 SNHLY and CDR2 FYNNEI.

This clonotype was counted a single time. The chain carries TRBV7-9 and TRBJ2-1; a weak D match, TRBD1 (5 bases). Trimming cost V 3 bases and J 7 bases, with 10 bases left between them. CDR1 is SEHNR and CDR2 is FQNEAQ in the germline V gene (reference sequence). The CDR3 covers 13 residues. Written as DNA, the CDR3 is TGTGCCAGCAGCTTGCAGGGTCCGAATGAGCAGTTCTTC. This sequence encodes CASSLQGPNEQFF.

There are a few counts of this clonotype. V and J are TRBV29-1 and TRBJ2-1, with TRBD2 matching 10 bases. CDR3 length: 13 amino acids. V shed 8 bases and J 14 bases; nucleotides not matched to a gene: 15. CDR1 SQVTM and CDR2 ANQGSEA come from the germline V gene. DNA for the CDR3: TGCAGCATCCTTACTAGCGGGGAGTTCTCTGAGTTCTTC. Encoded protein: CSILTSGEFSEFF.

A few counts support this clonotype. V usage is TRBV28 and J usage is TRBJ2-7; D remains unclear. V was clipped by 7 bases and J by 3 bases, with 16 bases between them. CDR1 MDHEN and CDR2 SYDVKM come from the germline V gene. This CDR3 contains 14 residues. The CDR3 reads CASTSRMRGYEQYF. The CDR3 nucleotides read TGTGCCAGCACGTCTAGGATGAGAGGCTACGAGCAGTACTTC.

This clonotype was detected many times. CDR3 bases: TGTGCCACCAGGGGTTCGTCCACCCAAGAGACCCAGTACTTC. Translated: CATRGSSTQETQYF. The chain joins TRBV24-1 to TRBJ2-5; no clear D gene. V was shortened by 7 bases and J by 1 base, with 12 bases between the two germline ends. CDR1 and CDR2 (germline): KGHDR, SFDVKD. This CDR3 has 14 residues.

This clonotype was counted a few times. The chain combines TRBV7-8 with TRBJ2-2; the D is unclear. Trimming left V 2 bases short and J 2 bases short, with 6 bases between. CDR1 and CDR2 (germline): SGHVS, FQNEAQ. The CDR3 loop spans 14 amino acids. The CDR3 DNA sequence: TGTGCCAGCAGCTTATTCCCAAACACCGGGGAGCTGTTTTTT. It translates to CASSLFPNTGELFF. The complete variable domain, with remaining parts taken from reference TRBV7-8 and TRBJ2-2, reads GAGVSQSPRYKVAKRGQDVALRCDPISGHVSLFWYQQALGQGPEFLTYFQNEAQLDKSGLPSDRFFAERPEGSVSTLKIQRTQQEDSAVYLCASSLFPNTGELFFGEGSRLTVL.

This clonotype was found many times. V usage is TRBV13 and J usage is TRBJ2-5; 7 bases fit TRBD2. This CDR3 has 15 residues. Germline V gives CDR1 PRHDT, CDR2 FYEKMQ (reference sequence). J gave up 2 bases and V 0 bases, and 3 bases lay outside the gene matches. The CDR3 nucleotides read TGTGCCAGCAGCTTAGGAGGGAGGGCTCAAGAGACCCAGTACTTC. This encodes CASSLGGRAQETQYF.

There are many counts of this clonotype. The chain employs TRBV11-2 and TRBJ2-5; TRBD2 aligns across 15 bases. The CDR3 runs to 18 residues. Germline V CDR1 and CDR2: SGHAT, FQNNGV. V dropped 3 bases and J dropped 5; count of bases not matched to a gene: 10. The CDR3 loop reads CASSFSAGLAGGRETQYF. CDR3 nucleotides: TGTGCCAGCAGCTTCTCCGCCGGACTAGCGGGGGGGCGGGAGACCCAGTACTTC.

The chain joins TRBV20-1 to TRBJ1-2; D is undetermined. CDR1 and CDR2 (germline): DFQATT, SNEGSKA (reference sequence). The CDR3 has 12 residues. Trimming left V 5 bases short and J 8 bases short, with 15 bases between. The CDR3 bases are TGCAGTGCTGCGGACGGAGACATAGGCTACACCTTC. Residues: CSAADGDIGYTF.

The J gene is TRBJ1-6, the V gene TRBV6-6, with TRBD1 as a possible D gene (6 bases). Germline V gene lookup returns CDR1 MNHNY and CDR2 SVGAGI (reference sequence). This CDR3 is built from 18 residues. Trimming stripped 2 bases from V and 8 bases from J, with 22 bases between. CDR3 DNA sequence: TGTGCCAGCAGTTACCTCACCCCAGGGGACACGACCGATTCACCCCTCCACTTT. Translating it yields CASSYLTPGDTTDSPLHF.

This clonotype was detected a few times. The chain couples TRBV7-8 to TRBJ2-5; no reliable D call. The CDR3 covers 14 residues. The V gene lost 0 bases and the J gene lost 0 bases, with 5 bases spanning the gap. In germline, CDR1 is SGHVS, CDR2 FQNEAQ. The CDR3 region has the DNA TGTGCCAGCAGCTTAGCGCACGACCAAGAGACCCAGTACTTC. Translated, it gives CASSLAHDQETQYF. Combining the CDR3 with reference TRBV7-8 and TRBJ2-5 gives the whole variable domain GAGVSQSPRYKVAKRGQDVALRCDPISGHVSLFWYQQALGQGPEFLTYFQNEAQLDKSGLPSDRFFAERPEGSVSTLKIQRTQQEDSAVYLCASSLAHDQETQYFGPGTRLLVL.

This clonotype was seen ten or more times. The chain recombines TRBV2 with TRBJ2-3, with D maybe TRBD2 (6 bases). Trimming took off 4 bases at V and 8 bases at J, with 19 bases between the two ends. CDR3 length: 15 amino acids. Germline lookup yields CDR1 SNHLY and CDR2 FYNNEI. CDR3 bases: TGTGCCAGCAGTGCGAACTCGGCCACCGGGGGTACGCAGTATTTT. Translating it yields CASSANSATGGTQYF.

The CDR3 coding sequence is TGTGCCAGCAGCCCGGACAGAACTCTGTTCTTC. This translates into CASSPDRTLFF. The genes are TRBV13 and TRBJ2-1; a weak D match, TRBD1 (6 bases). The germline V gene has CDR1 PRHDT and CDR2 FYEKMQ (reference sequence). There are 11 residues in the CDR3. With 5 bases removed from V and 15 bases from J, the gap between germline ends came to 14 bases.

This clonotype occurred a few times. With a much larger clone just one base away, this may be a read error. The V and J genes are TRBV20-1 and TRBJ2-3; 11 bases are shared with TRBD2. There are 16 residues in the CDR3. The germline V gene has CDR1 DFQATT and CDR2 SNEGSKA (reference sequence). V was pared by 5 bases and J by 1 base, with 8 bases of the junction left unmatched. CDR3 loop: CSARLAGILGTDTQYF. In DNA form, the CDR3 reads TGCAGTGCTCGACTAGCGGGAATCTTGGGCACAGATACGCAGTATTTT.

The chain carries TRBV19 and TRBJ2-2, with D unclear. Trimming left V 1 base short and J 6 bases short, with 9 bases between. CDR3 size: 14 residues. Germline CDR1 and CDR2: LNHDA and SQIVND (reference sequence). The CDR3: CASSIGWGSGELFF. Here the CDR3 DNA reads TGTGCCAGTAGTATAGGGTGGGGATCCGGGGAGCTGTTTTTT.

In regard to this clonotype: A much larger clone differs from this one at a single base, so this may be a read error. CDR3 nucleotide sequence: TGTGCCAGCAGCCCACGAGCAGGGGGGTATGGCTACGCCTTC. Amino acids: CASSPRAGGYGYAF. The genes are TRBV12-3 or TRBV12-4 and TRBJ1-2; TRBD1 matches at 7 bases. This CDR3 region has 14 residues.

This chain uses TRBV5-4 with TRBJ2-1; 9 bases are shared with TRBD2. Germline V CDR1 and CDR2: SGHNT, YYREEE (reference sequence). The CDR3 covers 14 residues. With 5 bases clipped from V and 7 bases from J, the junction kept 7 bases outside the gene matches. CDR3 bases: TGTGCCAGCAGTTATAGCGGGAGTAGGAATGAGCAGTTCTTC. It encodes CASSYSGSRNEQFF.